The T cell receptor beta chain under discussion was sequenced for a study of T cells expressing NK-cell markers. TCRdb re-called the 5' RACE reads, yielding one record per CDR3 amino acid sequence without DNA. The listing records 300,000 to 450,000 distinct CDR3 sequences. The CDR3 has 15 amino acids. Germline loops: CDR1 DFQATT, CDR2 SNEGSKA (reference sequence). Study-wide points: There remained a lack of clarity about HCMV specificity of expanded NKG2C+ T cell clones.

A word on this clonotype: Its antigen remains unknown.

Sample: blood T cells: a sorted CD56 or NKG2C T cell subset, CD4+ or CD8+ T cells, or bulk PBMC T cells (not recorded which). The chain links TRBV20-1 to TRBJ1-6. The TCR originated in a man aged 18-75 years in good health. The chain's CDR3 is CSARQTSSYNSPLHF.